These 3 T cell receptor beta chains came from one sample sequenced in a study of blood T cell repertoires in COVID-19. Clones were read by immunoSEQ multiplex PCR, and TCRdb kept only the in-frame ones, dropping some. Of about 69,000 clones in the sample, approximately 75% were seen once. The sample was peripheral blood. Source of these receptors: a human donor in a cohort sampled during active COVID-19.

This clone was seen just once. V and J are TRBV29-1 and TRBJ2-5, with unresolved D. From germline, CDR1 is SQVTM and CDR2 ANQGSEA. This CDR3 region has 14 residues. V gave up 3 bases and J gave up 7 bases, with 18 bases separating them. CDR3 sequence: CSVEISRQTGTQYF. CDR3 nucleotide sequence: TGCAGCGTTGAGATCTCCCGTCAAACGGGGACCCAGTACTTC.

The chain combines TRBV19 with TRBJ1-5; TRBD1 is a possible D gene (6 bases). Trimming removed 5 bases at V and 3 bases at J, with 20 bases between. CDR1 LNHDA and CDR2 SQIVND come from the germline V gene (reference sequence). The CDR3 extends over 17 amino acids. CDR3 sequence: CASSSQGGGLDNQPQHF. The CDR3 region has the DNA TGTGCCAGTAGTTCACAGGGAGGGGGGCTGGACAATCAGCCCCAGCATTTT. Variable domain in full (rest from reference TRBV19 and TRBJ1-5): DGGITQSPKYLFRKEGQNVTLSCEQNLNHDAMYWYRQDPGQGLRLIYYSQIVNDFQKGDIAEGYSVSREKKESFPLTVTSAQKNPTAFYLCASSSQGGGLDNQPQHFGDGTRLSIL.

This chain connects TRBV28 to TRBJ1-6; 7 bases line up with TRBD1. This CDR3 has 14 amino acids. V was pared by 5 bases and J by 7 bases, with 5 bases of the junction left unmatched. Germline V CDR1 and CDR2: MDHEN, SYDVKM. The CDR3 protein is CASSHQQGNSPLHF. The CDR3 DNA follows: TGTGCCAGCAGTCATCAACAGGGGAATTCACCCCTCCACTTT.